This TCR beta chain was captured in a study of persistence of HIV-infected CD4 T cells. The libraries were made with immunoSEQ version 4 in survey mode. The method was immunoSEQ multiplex PCR; TCRdb's version includes in-frame clones alone and lacks a portion of them. The table records some 31,000 clones, roughly 82% of them present only once. This clone was observed a few times. Its antigen is still unknown. Germline V gene sequence: CDR1 SNHLY, CDR2 FYNNEI. This CDR3 spans 13 amino acids. Trimming shortened V by 10 bases and J by 1 base, and 10 bases separated the two germline ends. Stimulation used about 9.2 ug/mL lysate from CMV-infected fibroblasts. CD40L-negative CD69-negative CD45RO-high memory CD4+ T cells were sorted as populations depleted of antigen-responding cells. Before stimulation, PBMCs underwent CD8+ T cell depletion.

The source was CD4+ T cells sorted from PBMCs after roughly 17-hour stimulation, collected from a patient who received antiretroviral therapy. This clonotype originated in an adult man with HIV who was CMV-seropositive. V and J are TRBV2 and TRBJ2-2, with D tentatively TRBD1 or TRBD2 (5 bases each). CDR3 in amino acids: CATRDENTGELFF. CDR3 DNA sequence: TGTGCCACCCGGGACGAGAACACCGGGGAGCTGTTTTTT.